This T cell receptor (beta chain) was captured by sequencing in a study of blood T cells in healthy people across ages. A J-beta primer mix and a sample-barcoded 5' primer were used in a second PCR of about 7 to 11 cycles. Using its own MiXCR run on the 5' RACE reads, TCRdb lists one record per CDR3 protein. The sample consists of fewer than 1,000,000 distinct CDR3 sequences, under 45% of them appearing once. The CDR3 covers 14 residues. V gave up 2 bases and J gave up 4 bases, with 9 bases separating them. Germline CDR1 is MNHEY and CDR2 is SMNVEV (reference sequence). Sequenced input: blood. The clonotype originates from a man between 60 and 70 years old in good health. The chain joins TRBV27 to TRBJ2-1; D is uncertain. Here the CDR3 reads CASSLLSVYNEQFF. The CDR3 bases are TGTGCCAGCAGTTTACTGAGCGTTTACAATGAGCAGTTCTTC.